One sample yielded the 5 T cell receptor beta chains listed below, sequenced in a study of blood T cell repertoires in COVID-19. Assay used: immunoSEQ multiplex PCR; TCRdb lists only in-frame clones, some missing. The top ten clones hold roughly 6% of a sample with 15,000 to 20,000 clones, roughly 93% of them seen once. Material for sequencing was peripheral blood. Receptor source: a human donor in a cohort sampled during active COVID-19.

The rearrangement uses TRBV5-1 and TRBJ2-7, with TRBD1 as a possible D gene (5 bases). The CDR3 has 12 amino acids. The germline V gene encodes CDR1 SGHRS and CDR2 YFSETQ. Trimming stripped 0 bases from V and 5 bases from J, with 6 bases between. CDR3 DNA: TGCGCCAGCAGCTTGGCAGGGAACGAGCAGTACTTC. Translated, it gives CASSLAGNEQYF.

The chain couples TRBV30 to TRBJ2-3; no clear D. V was pared by 7 bases and J by 2 bases, with 16 bases between. The CDR3 spans 14 residues. CDR1 GTSNPN and CDR2 SVGIG come from the germline V gene (reference sequence). CDR3 protein: CAFRGLVSTDTQYF. The CDR3 nucleotides are TGTGCCTTCAGAGGCCTGGTCTCCACAGATACGCAGTATTTT.

This chain uses TRBV5-8 with TRBJ2-5; 11 bases fit TRBD1. This CDR3 comprises 15 residues. The V segment lost 4 bases and the J segment 9 bases; nucleotides outside the gene matches: 11. Germline V gene data show CDR1 as SGHTS and CDR2 as YDEGEE. The CDR3 is CASSRVPGQGVAQYF. CDR3 sequence (DNA): TGTGCCAGCAGCCGGGTCCCGGGACAGGGGGTGGCCCAGTACTTC. The variable domain in full, with the rest retrieved from reference TRBV5-8 and TRBJ2-5, is EAGVTQSPTHLIKTRGQQATLRCSPISGHTSVYWYQQALGLGLQFLLWYDEGEERNRGNFPPRFSGRQFPNYSSELNVNALELEDSALYLCASSRVPGQGVAQYFGPGTRLLVL.

The chain is built from TRBV2 and TRBJ1-2; TRBD1 matches 11 bases. Germline lookup yields CDR1 SNHLY and CDR2 FYNNEI. The CDR3 runs to 14 residues. V lost 5 bases, J lost 8 bases, and 7 bases stayed unmatched. Here the CDR3 DNA reads TGTGCCAGCAGTACGGACAGGGGGCGGAGGGGCTACACCTTC. It is translated as CASSTDRGRRGYTF.

This clone was detected only once. The chain employs TRBV12-3 or TRBV12-4 and TRBJ1-1; no definite D call. Trimming removed 8 bases at V and 7 bases at J, with 11 bases between. This CDR3 is 11 amino acids long. CDR3 residues: CASGPWSEAFF. The CDR3 bases are TGTGCCAGCGGCCCTTGGAGTGAAGCTTTCTTT.